This TCR beta chain was captured in a study of response to subunit inactivated influenza vaccine. Overall study results and limits: The authors suggested that few new T cells are recruited per seasonal influenza vaccination.

This clonotype has a handful of counts. What it binds is unknown. The CDR3 length is 13 residues. Germline V gene sequence: CDR1 SGDLS, CDR2 YYNGEE. Trimming pared 2 bases from V and 3 bases from J, leaving 8 bases between. TCRdb itself ran the RT-PCR reads through MiXCR, one entry per CDR3 protein. The table includes approximately 530,000 distinct CDR3 sequences, around 8% detected once. This rearrangement joins TRBV9 to TRBJ1-1, with no clear D. The source of this sequence is a man aged 50 to 69 who received an inactivated influenza vaccine. Sequenced material: PBMCs from blood, taken less than 30 months after vaccination. In nucleotides, the CDR3 is TGTGCCAGCAGCGTGCAGGAGGACACTGAAGCTTTCTTT. Translated: CASSVQEDTEAFF.